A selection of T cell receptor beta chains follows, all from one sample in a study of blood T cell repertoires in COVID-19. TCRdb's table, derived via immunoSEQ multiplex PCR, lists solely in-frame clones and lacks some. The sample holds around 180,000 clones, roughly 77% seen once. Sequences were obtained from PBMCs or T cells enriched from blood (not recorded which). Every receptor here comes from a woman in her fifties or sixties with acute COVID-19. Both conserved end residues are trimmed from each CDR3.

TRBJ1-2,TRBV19,ASSITGTGGLRGYT
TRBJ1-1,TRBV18,ASSPLYTGENTEAF
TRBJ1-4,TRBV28,ASSSRQATNEKLF
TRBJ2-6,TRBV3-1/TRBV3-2,ASSPTGPVIRTNVLT
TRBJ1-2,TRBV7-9,ASWSGTGFVGYT
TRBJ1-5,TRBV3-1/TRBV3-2,ASGQGYSNQPQH
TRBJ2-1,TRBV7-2,ASSLNSGSYNEQF
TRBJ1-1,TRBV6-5,ASAPDRGVTEAF
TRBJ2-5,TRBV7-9,ASSSETGPEY
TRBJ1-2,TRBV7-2,ASSLEGLNYGYT
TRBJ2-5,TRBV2,ASSVRGETQY
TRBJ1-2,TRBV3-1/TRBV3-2,ASSQDRGNYGYT
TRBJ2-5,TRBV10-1,ASSESRGETQY
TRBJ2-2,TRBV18,ASSPKGGRGVTGELF
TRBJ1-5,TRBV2,ASRDPGRGNQPQH
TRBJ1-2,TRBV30,AWSVAEGGYT
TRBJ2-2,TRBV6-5,ASSPGLGFTGELF
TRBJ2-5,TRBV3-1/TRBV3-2,ASSQDLRTSGAPQETQY
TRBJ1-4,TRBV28,ASSHTGGSATNEKLF
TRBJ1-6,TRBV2,ASSIGVSPLH
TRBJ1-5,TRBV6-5,ASSTGGWGQPQH
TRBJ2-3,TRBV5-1,ASSFVLTSGGTDTQY
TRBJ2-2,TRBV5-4,ASSRDIANTGELF
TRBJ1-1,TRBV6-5,ASSYDRGGTEAF
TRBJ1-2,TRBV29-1,SVAKTVNYGYT
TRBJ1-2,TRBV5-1,ASSPGTGGAYGYT
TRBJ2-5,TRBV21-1,ASSRLARETQY
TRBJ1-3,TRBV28,ASAGEGNTIY
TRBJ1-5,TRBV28,ASRIYRVGINSPQH
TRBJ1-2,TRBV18,ASSPPGGGYT
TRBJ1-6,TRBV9,ASSLPGQGHSPLH
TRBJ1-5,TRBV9,ASSRDRSNQPQH
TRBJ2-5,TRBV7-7,ASSLLTSGGAGETQY
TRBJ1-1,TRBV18,ASSRRGDTEAF
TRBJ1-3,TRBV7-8,ASSSGQGGNTIY
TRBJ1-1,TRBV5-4,ASTTQGQGTEAF
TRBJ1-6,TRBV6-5,ASSYSSWEMGSPLH
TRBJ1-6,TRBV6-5,ASSYTYNSPLH
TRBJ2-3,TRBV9,ASSVRLAGFSTDTQY
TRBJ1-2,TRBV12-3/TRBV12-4,ASSLAGYGYT
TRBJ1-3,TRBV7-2,ASSSPDRGLGNTIY